This passage covers 4 T cell receptor beta chains from one sample sequenced in a study of chemoradiotherapy in HPV16-positive cancers. TCRdb's table, derived via immunoSEQ multiplex PCR, lists solely in-frame clones and lacks some. The sample holds 45,000 to 60,000 clones; roughly 90% are singletons and the top ten take 2.5% to 4%. The specimen comprised blood, sampled from a patient who underwent chemoradiotherapy. These receptor sequences come from a human donor with HPV-associated anogenital cancer.

J is TRBJ1-4 and V is TRBV19; D is undetermined. The CDR3 totals 15 residues. Germline V CDR1 and CDR2: LNHDA, SQIVND (reference sequence). Trimming shortened V by 3 bases and J by 1 base, and 9 bases separated the two germline ends. The CDR3 reads CASSIVGRTNEKLFF. CDR3 DNA sequence: TGTGCCAGTAGTATTGTCGGGAGAACTAATGAAAAACTGTTTTTT.

V usage is TRBV11-2 and J usage is TRBJ2-7, with 7 bases aligning to TRBD2. Germline values: CDR1 SGHAT, CDR2 FQNNGV. The V segment lost 5 bases and the J segment 5 bases; nucleotides outside the gene matches: 3. The CDR3 contains 12 residues. The CDR3 reads CASSPGGDEQYF. The CDR3 nucleotides are TGTGCCAGCAGCCCGGGGGGAGACGAGCAGTACTTC.

This sequence joins TRBV27 and TRBJ1-1; possible D gene TRBD1, 5 bases. Germline CDR1 is MNHEY and CDR2 is SMNVEV (reference sequence). CDR3 length: 17 residues. V shed 5 bases and J shed 5 bases, with 24 bases lying between them. CDR3 bases: TGTGCCAGCAGTGGTTATTCGAGGGGACTTAAAGGGACTGAAGCTTTCTTT. Translated, it gives CASSGYSRGLKGTEAFF.

The rearrangement uses TRBV30 and TRBJ1-4; D uncertain. The CDR3 is 14 amino acids. V was pared by 0 bases and J by 2 bases, with 7 bases between. Per germline, CDR1 GTSNPN and CDR2 SVGIG (reference sequence). The chain's CDR3 is CAWSVGRTNEKLFF. CDR3 DNA: TGTGCCTGGAGTGTAGGGAGGACTAATGAAAAACTGTTTTTT.